The 11 T cell receptor beta chains given below trace back to one sample, sequenced in a study of blood T cell repertoires in COVID-19. Produced via immunoSEQ multiplex PCR; TCRdb's table is partial and in-frame only. Of approximately 100,000 clones in the sample, 80% to 90% are singletons; the top ten hold about 4.2%. Sequenced sample: peripheral blood. These receptors all come from a human donor with COVID-19, enrolled during active disease. The donor label of this sample is uncertain.

The chain couples TRBV2 to TRBJ1-4, with 7 bases that match TRBD1. Germline CDR1 and CDR2: SNHLY and FYNNEI. This CDR3 has 15 residues. V lost 5 bases to trimming and J lost 8 bases; unmatched junction nucleotides: 11. The chain's CDR3 is CASSLQGVWGEKLFF. CDR3 sequence (DNA): TGTGCCAGCAGTCTCCAGGGGGTTTGGGGAGAAAAACTGTTTTTT. Full variable domain (rest looked up from reference TRBV2 and TRBJ1-4): EPEVTQTPSHQVTQMGQEVILRCVPISNHLYFYWYRQILGQKVEFLVSFYNNEISEKSEIFDDQFSVERPDGSNFTLKIRSTKLEDSAMYFCASSLQGVWGEKLFFGSGTQLSVL.

The chain employs TRBV5-1 and TRBJ1-1, with D possibly matching TRBD1 (5 bases). The germline V gene has CDR1 SGHRS and CDR2 YFSETQ. The V gene lost 4 bases and the J gene lost 1 base, with 11 bases spanning the gap. This CDR3 is built from 14 residues. The CDR3 DNA follows: TGCGCCAGCAGCGGGAATCAGGGGAACACTGAAGCTTTCTTT. It specifies CASSGNQGNTEAFF.

Only a few counts were recorded for this clone. The chain combines TRBV5-1 with TRBJ1-2; 9 nucleotides match TRBD1. V lost 2 bases to trimming and J lost 5 bases; unmatched junction nucleotides: 25. The V gene's germline CDR1 is SGHRS and CDR2 YFSETQ. There are 21 residues in the CDR3. The CDR3 loop reads CASSFRRIGTGIPVPKYGYTF. CDR3 in DNA: TGCGCCAGCAGCTTTCGTCGAATCGGGACAGGGATTCCAGTGCCAAAATATGGCTACACCTTC.

The chain links TRBV15 to TRBJ2-7; D gene ambiguous. The CDR3 is made up of 13 amino acids. Germline loops: CDR1 LNHNV, CDR2 YYDKDF (reference sequence). The V end lost 0 bases, the J end lost 2 bases, and 5 bases lay between the germline ends. CDR3 residues: CATSRDYTYEQYF. The CDR3 region has the DNA TGTGCCACCAGCAGAGACTATACCTACGAGCAGTACTTC.

The chain recombines TRBV5-1 with TRBJ2-7; 8 bases fit TRBD1. The junction had 9 bases not matched to a gene; V was cut back by 3 bases and J by 7 bases. Per germline, CDR1 SGHRS and CDR2 YFSETQ. There are 14 residues in the CDR3. This chain's CDR3 is CASSSLRQGSEQYF. In DNA, the CDR3 is TGCGCCAGCAGCTCCCTACGACAGGGGAGTGAGCAGTACTTC.

V gene TRBV11-2 combines with J gene TRBJ2-5; 8 nucleotides line up with TRBD1. Germline CDR1 reads SGHAT; CDR2 reads FQNNGV. The V and J ends lost 6 bases and 9 bases, in that order; junction bases with no gene match: 3. The CDR3 is 11 residues long. CDR3 sequence (DNA): TGTGCCAGCAGTCTACAGGGGGCCCAGTACTTC. Protein product: CASSLQGAQYF.

The chain is built from TRBV23-1 and TRBJ1-2; 8 bases line up with TRBD1. TRBV23-1 is assigned to the ORF class and has an uncertain function. The V segment lost 7 bases and the J segment 4 bases; nucleotides outside the gene matches: 8. CDR3 size: 14 residues. As DNA, the CDR3 is TGCGCCAGCAACAAAACAGGGGGGATCTATGGCTACACCTTC. Protein product: CASNKTGGIYGYTF.

The rearrangement joins TRBV6-5 to TRBJ2-7; D may be TRBD2 (5 bases). CDR3 size: 13 residues. V was pared by 8 bases and J by 3 bases, with 14 bases between. The germline gives CDR1 MNHEY, CDR2 SVGAGI. The CDR3 loop reads CASFEPRGYEQYF. Here the CDR3 DNA reads TGTGCCAGCTTCGAGCCCCGGGGCTACGAGCAGTACTTC.

This clone was observed a handful of times. The chain is built from TRBV6-5 and TRBJ1-6; TRBD1 might be the D (5 bases). CDR1 is MNHEY and CDR2 is SVGAGI in the germline V gene. The CDR3 is 14 amino acids. V lost 3 bases, J lost 8 bases, and 11 bases lay in between. The CDR3 sequence: CASSYRRGDSPLHF. CDR3 nucleotides: TGTGCCAGCAGTTATCGACGGGGGGATTCACCCCTCCACTTT.

This chain joins TRBV6-5 and TRBJ2-5; D gene unclear. V lost 0 bases, J lost 8 bases, and 4 bases lay in between. The germline V gene has CDR1 MNHEY and CDR2 SVGAGI. The CDR3 runs 11 residues. CDR3 amino acids: CASSYSSTQYF. The CDR3, as DNA: TGTGCCAGCAGTTACTCGAGTACCCAGTACTTC.

This chain joins TRBV3-1 (or the pseudogene TRBV3-2) and TRBJ1-1, with TRBD1 identical over 10 bases. CDR1 LGHDT and CDR2 YNNKEL come from the germline V gene (reference sequence). With 3 bases clipped from V and 5 bases from J, the junction kept 6 bases outside the gene matches. CDR3 length: 15 residues. CDR3 bases: TGTGCCAGCAGCCACCCGGACAGGGGGGAAACTGAAGCTTTCTTT. It translates to CASSHPDRGETEAFF.